The 2 T cell receptor beta chains below all came from one sample that was sequenced in a study of T-cell reconstitution after alpha-beta-depleted transplantation in children. The TCRbeta library incorporated unique molecular identifiers. Each CDR3 protein gets one entry after TCRdb re-called the PCR reads with MiXCR. This sample yields about 540,000 distinct CDR3 sequences, of which about 17% are seen a single time; roughly 3.3% belongs to the top ten. The input for sequencing was PBMCs from the stem cell graft donor, taken from the stem cell graft. Source of these receptors: a human donor who donated a stem cell graft to a child with acute lymphoblastic leukemia.

The V gene is TRBV5-1, the J gene TRBJ2-3; 8 nucleotides line up with TRBD1. V was clipped by 5 bases and J by 1 base; unmatched bases: 12. CDR3 length equals 17 residues. Germline assignment: CDR1 SGHRS and CDR2 YFSETQ. CDR3 in amino acids: CASRILQGASGTDTQYF. DNA of the CDR3: TGCGCCAGCAGGATTCTCCAGGGGGCTTCTGGCACAGATACGCAGTATTTT. The variable domain in full, with the rest retrieved from reference TRBV5-1 and TRBJ2-3, is KAGVTQTPRYLIKTRGQQVTLSCSPISGHRSVSWYQQTPGQGLQFLFEYFSETQRNKGNFPGRFSGRQFSNSRSEMNVSTLELGDSALYLCASRILQGASGTDTQYFGPGTRLTVL.

The rearrangement links TRBV7-6 to TRBJ2-1; the D call may be TRBD1 or TRBD2 (5 bases each). CDR1 is SGHVS and CDR2 is FNYEAQ in the germline V gene. The CDR3 extends over 14 amino acids. V was shortened by 6 bases and J by 5 bases, with 14 bases between the two germline ends. The DNA of the CDR3 is TGTGCCAGCAGTCAGGGCGGGCGGCACAATGAGCAGTTCTTC. Translation gives CASSQGGRHNEQFF.